Listed here are 23 T cell receptor beta chains from one sample, sequenced in a study of shared clonotypes between healthy human individuals. CD8 cells regarded as naive lacked CD45RO, were positively chosen for CCR7, and omitted terminally differentiated effector memory CD45RA+ cells. Using immunoSEQ multiplex PCR, the repertoire was profiled, and TCRdb retains in-frame clones only, with some absent. The table has some 1,900,000 clones, 85% to 95% seen once. The source material was naive CD8+ T cells sorted from blood. The receptors were gathered from a man between 18 and 35 years old in good health.

This chain links TRBV2 with TRBJ1-1, with D hard to call. Germline-derived CDR1 and CDR2 are SNHLY and FYNNEI. The CDR3 loop spans 12 amino acids. The germline V and J ends were trimmed by 1 base and 5 bases, with 5 bases remaining between them. In nucleotides, the CDR3 is TGTGCCAGCAGTGAAGGGATGACTGAAGCTTTCTTT. As protein: CASSEGMTEAFF.

The rearrangement joins TRBV9 to TRBJ2-1, with 9 bases that match TRBD2. The CDR3 has 15 amino acids. The trim removed 2 bases at V and 3 bases at J, leaving 3 bases unmatched. Germline-derived CDR1 and CDR2 are SGDLS and YYNGEE. DNA for the CDR3: TGTGCCAGCAGCGTGACTAGCGGACTCTACAATGAGCAGTTCTTC. It codes for CASSVTSGLYNEQFF.

This chain joins TRBV27 and TRBJ1-2, with D perhaps matching TRBD1 (6 bases). The V gene lost 5 bases and the J gene lost 4 bases, with 20 bases spanning the gap. From germline, CDR1 is MNHEY and CDR2 SMNVEV (reference sequence). The CDR3 runs to 16 residues. CDR3 sequence reads: CASSRKSHRDPYGYTF. Here the CDR3 DNA reads TGTGCCAGCAGTCGTAAATCCCACAGGGACCCCTATGGCTACACCTTC.

The chain has TRBV7-9 and TRBJ2-1; 9 bases match TRBD2. The germline V gene encodes CDR1 SEHNR and CDR2 FQNEAQ (reference sequence). This CDR3 spans 14 amino acids. The V gene end was trimmed by 4 bases and the J gene end by 8 bases; junction bases not matched to a gene: 6. In DNA form, the CDR3 reads TGTGCCAGCAGCTCACCGGGACTAGCCGATGAGCAGTTCTTC. This sequence encodes CASSSPGLADEQFF.

The rearrangement joins TRBV11-3 to TRBJ1-1; 7 bases match TRBD1. CDR3 length: 20 residues. Trimming at V came to 1 base and at J to 0 bases, leaving 17 bases not matched to a gene. Germline V gene lookup returns CDR1 SGHNT and CDR2 YENEEA. The CDR3, as DNA: TGTGCCAGCAGCTTAGGATCGGACAGGAGACGATTTTCCATGAACACTGAAGCTTTCTTT. This sequence encodes CASSLGSDRRRFSMNTEAFF.

CDR3 loop: CASSQDVSGNTIYF. In DNA form, the CDR3 reads TGTGCCAGCAGCCAAGACGTCTCTGGAAACACCATATATTTT. The J gene is TRBJ1-3, the V gene TRBV4-2; no reliable D call. This CDR3 is 14 amino acids long. The V and J ends lost 0 bases and 0 bases respectively, with 3 bases between them. The germline V gene encodes CDR1 LGHNA and CDR2 YNFKEQ.

This chain connects TRBV2 to TRBJ1-4; 7 bases are a match to TRBD1. The CDR3 is 13 residues long. V dropped 5 bases and J dropped 8; count of bases not matched to a gene: 5. The germline V gene has CDR1 SNHLY and CDR2 FYNNEI. CDR3 sequence reads: CASSWQGDEKLFF. CDR3 DNA sequence: TGTGCCAGCAGTTGGCAGGGGGACGAAAAACTGTTTTTT.

This clone showed up just a few times. CDR3: CASSWTGAGGEAFF. CDR3 DNA sequence: TGCGCCAGCAGCTGGACAGGGGCTGGTGGGGAAGCTTTCTTT. This sequence joins TRBV5-1 and TRBJ1-1, with 9 bases fitting TRBD1. CDR1 is SGHRS and CDR2 is YFSETQ in the germline V gene. V dropped 3 bases and J dropped 8; count of bases not matched to a gene: 8. This CDR3 has 14 amino acids.

The chain has TRBV29-1 and TRBJ2-3, with TRBD1 as a possible D gene (6 bases). There are 15 residues in the CDR3. V lost 8 bases, J lost 4 bases, and 22 bases lay in between. Germline V lookup: CDR1 SQVTM, CDR2 ANQGSEA. CDR3 amino acids: CSLRGEGGTPDTQYF. DNA for the CDR3: TGCAGCCTCCGTGGGGAAGGGGGAACCCCAGATACGCAGTATTTT.

The rearrangement joins TRBV29-1 to TRBJ2-1, with D perhaps TRBD1 or TRBD2 (6 bases each). Looked up from germline, CDR1 is SQVTM and CDR2 is ANQGSEA. The CDR3 runs 14 residues. The CDR3 protein is CAEGGTSSYNEQFF. DNA of the CDR3: TGCGCTGAGGGGGGAACGAGCTCCTACAATGAGCAGTTCTTC.

The V and J genes are TRBV2 and TRBJ2-3; 9 nucleotides align to TRBD2. Unmatched junction bases numbered 4, after V lost 2 bases and J lost 4 bases. Germline V CDR1 and CDR2: SNHLY, FYNNEI. The CDR3 totals 15 residues. CDR3 sequence: CASSESGGNADTQYF. The CDR3 DNA is TGTGCCAGCAGTGAAAGCGGGGGGAACGCAGATACGCAGTATTTT.

The chain has TRBV29-1 and TRBJ1-2; D gene uncertain. V dropped 1 base and J dropped 8 bases, with 14 bases sitting between them. CDR1 and CDR2 (germline): SQVTM, ANQGSEA. This CDR3 spans 13 amino acids. The DNA of the CDR3 is TGCAGCGTTGAAGGTGGGAATTTGGAGGGCTACACCTTC. Its translation: CSVEGGNLEGYTF.

The gene calls are TRBV27 and TRBJ2-3, with D perhaps TRBD2 (6 bases). Germline-derived CDR1 and CDR2 are MNHEY and SMNVEV (reference sequence). The CDR3 consists of 13 residues. Trimming took off 7 bases at V and 1 base at J, with 9 bases between the two ends. The CDR3 sequence is CASKGLRTDTQYF. The CDR3 DNA follows: TGTGCCAGCAAAGGACTACGCACAGATACGCAGTATTTT.

Comments on this clone: Other DNA sequences from this sample encode an identical CDR3 as well. This CDR3 is CASSPSGRVETQYF. For the CDR3, the DNA is TGTGCCAGCAGCCCAAGCGGGAGGGTCGAGACCCAGTACTTC. The chain links TRBV9 to TRBJ2-5, with 10 positions matching TRBD2. The CDR3 runs to 14 residues. Germline V gene data show CDR1 as SGDLS and CDR2 as YYNGEE. V was clipped by 4 bases and J by 5 bases; unmatched bases: 5.

This chain links TRBV11-2 with TRBJ1-5; 7 bases line up with TRBD1. The CDR3 loop spans 14 amino acids. The V segment lost 5 bases and the J segment 6 bases; nucleotides outside the gene matches: 7. CDR1 and CDR2 (germline): SGHAT, FQNNGV. CDR3 nucleotides: TGTGCCAGCAGCCCGACAGGGTTGAGTCAGCCCCAGCATTTT. Protein: CASSPTGLSQPQHF.

The chain joins TRBV7-2 to TRBJ1-2; D call uncertain. Germline V CDR1 and CDR2: SGHTA, FQGNSA. The CDR3 has 15 residues. Trimming took 1 base from V and 1 from J, leaving 10 bases between them. CDR3 nucleotides: TGTGCCAGCAGCTTAGTTTGGGAGGGTAACTATGGCTACACCTTC. Translated, it gives CASSLVWEGNYGYTF.

V gene TRBV10-1 combines with J gene TRBJ2-4, with D unclear. The length of the CDR3 is 19 residues. V shed 2 bases and J shed 0 bases, with 20 bases lying between them. Germline lookup yields CDR1 WNHNN and CDR2 SYGVQD (reference sequence). CDR3 residues: CASSEAKSDVDLAKNIQYF. The CDR3 DNA follows: TGCGCCAGCAGTGAGGCGAAGTCGGATGTTGACTTAGCCAAAAACATTCAGTACTTC.

The chain is built from TRBV4-1 and TRBJ1-1, with a possible D match to TRBD1 (6 bases). This CDR3 has 16 residues. With 0 bases removed from V and 0 bases from J, the gap between germline ends came to 11 bases. The V gene's germline CDR1 is MGHRA and CDR2 YSYEKL. In DNA, the CDR3 is TGCGCCAGCAGCCAAGATTTAGGGGGTCTGAACACTGAAGCTTTCTTT. It specifies CASSQDLGGLNTEAFF.

V gene TRBV5-1 combines with J gene TRBJ1-2, with TRBD1 matching 8 bases. Germline V lookup: CDR1 SGHRS, CDR2 YFSETQ. This CDR3 region has 15 residues. Trimming removed 2 bases from V and 4 bases from J; junction bases left unmatched: 7. The CDR3 spells CASSLGGQDVYGYTF. The CDR3 nucleotides read TGCGCCAGCAGCTTAGGGGGACAGGACGTCTATGGCTACACCTTC.

This chain joins TRBV11-2 and TRBJ2-5; D gene unclear. The CDR3 has 14 amino acids. Germline-derived CDR1 and CDR2 are SGHAT and FQNNGV. V shed 4 bases and J shed 1 base, with 10 bases lying between them. The CDR3 here is CASSSHGVQETQYF. CDR3 coding DNA: TGTGCCAGCAGCTCTCATGGGGTCCAAGAGACCCAGTACTTC.

The CDR3 region is CASSTGGLGYNEQFF. The CDR3 coding sequence is TGTGCCAGCAGTACGGGGGGGTTAGGATATAATGAGCAGTTCTTC. The chain has TRBV27 and TRBJ2-1; 8 bases fit TRBD2. The CDR3 contains 15 residues. V trimming: 5 bases; J trimming: 7 bases; junction bases outside the gene matches: 10. CDR1 is MNHEY and CDR2 is SMNVEV in the germline V gene (reference sequence).

This chain links TRBV9 with TRBJ2-1; 10 nucleotides align to TRBD2. Germline CDR1 reads SGDLS; CDR2 reads YYNGEE. The CDR3 sequence is 17 residues long. V lost 0 bases and J lost 4; bases outside the gene matches: 7. The DNA of the CDR3 is TGTGCCAGCAGCGTAGCTGGTAGCGGGGGGTTATACAATGAGCAGTTCTTC. Its translation is CASSVAGSGGLYNEQFF.

This chain links TRBV7-9 with TRBJ2-2, with 12 bases that match TRBD1. V lost 5 bases and J lost 7; bases outside the gene matches: 8. There are 16 residues in the CDR3. Germline CDR1 SEHNR, CDR2 FQNEAQ (reference sequence). This CDR3 is CASSATGTGGSGELFF. CDR3 coding DNA: TGTGCCAGCAGCGCAACCGGGACAGGGGGCAGCGGGGAGCTGTTTTTT.